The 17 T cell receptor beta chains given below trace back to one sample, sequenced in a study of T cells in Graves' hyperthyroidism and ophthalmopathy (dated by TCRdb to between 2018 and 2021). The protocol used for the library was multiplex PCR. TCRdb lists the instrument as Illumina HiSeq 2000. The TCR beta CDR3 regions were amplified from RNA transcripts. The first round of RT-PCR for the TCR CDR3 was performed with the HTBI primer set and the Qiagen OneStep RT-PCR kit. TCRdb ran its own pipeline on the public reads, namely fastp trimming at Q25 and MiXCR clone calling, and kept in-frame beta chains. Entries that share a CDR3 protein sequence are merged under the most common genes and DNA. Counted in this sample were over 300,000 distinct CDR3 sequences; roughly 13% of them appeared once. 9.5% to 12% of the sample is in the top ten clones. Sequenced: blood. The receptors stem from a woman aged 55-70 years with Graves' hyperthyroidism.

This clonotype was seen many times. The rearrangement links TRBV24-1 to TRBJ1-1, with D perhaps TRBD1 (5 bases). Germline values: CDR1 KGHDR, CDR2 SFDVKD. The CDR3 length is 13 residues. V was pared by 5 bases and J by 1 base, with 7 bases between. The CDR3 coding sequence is TGTGCCACCAGTGGGGGCGCGAACACTGAAGCTTTCTTT. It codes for CATSGGANTEAFF.

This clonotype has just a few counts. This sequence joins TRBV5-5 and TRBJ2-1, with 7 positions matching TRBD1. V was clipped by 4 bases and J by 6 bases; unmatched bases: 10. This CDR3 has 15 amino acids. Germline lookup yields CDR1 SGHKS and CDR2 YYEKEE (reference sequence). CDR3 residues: CASSPGTVLFNEQFF. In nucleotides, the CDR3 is TGTGCCAGCAGCCCCGGGACAGTTCTCTTCAATGAGCAGTTCTTC.

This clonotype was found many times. The CDR3 nucleotides are TGTGCCAGCAGCGCGGACTTCTACGAGCAGTACTTC. Amino acid sequence: CASSADFYEQYF. The gene calls are TRBV11-2 and TRBJ2-7, with D perhaps TRBD2 (5 bases). V gave up 5 bases and J gave up 3 bases, with 8 bases separating them. This CDR3 comprises 12 residues. In germline, CDR1 is SGHAT, CDR2 FQNNGV.

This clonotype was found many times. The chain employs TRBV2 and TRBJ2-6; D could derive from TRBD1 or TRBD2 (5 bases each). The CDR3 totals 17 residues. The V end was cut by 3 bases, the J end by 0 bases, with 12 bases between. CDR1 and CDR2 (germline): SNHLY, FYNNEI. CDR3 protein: CASSDGDGYSGANVLTF. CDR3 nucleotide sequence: TGTGCCAGCAGTGATGGGGACGGATACTCTGGGGCCAACGTCCTGACTTTC. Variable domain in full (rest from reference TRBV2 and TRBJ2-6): EPEVTQTPSHQVTQMGQEVILRCVPISNHLYFYWYRQILGQKVEFLVSFYNNEISEKSEIFDDQFSVERPDGSNFTLKIRSTKLEDSAMYFCASSDGDGYSGANVLTFGAGSRLTVL.

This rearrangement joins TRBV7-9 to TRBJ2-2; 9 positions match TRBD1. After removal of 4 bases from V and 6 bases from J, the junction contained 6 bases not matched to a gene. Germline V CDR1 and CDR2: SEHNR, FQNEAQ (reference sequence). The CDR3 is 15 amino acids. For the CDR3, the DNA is TGTGCCAGCAGCTCCCGGGACAGGGAGCCCGGGGAGCTGTTTTTT. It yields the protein CASSSRDREPGELFF.

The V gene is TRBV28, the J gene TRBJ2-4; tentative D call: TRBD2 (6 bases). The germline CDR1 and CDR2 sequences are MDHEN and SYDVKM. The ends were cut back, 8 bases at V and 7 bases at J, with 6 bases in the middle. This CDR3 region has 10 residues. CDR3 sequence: CASGGNIQYF. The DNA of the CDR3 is TGTGCCAGCGGAGGGAACATTCAGTACTTC.

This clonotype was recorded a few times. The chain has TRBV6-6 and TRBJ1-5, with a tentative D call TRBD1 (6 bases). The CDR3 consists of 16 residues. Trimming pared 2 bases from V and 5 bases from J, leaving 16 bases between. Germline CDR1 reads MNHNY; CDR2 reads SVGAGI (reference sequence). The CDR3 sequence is CASSYPDGQPDQPQHF. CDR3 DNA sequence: TGTGCCAGCAGTTACCCGGATGGACAGCCCGATCAGCCCCAGCATTTT.

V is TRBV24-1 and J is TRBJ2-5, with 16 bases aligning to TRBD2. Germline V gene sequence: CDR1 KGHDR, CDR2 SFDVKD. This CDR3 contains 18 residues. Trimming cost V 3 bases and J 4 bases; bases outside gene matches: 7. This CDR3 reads CATSDDGTSGRVAETQYF. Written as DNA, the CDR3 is TGTGCCACCAGTGATGACGGGACTAGCGGGAGGGTGGCAGAGACCCAGTACTTC.

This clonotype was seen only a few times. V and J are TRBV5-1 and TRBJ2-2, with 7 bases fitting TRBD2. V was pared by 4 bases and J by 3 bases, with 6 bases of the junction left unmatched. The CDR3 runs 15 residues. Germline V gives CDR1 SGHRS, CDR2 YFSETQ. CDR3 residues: CASSREGGHTGELFF. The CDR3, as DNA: TGCGCCAGCAGCCGAGAGGGAGGGCACACCGGGGAGCTGTTTTTT.

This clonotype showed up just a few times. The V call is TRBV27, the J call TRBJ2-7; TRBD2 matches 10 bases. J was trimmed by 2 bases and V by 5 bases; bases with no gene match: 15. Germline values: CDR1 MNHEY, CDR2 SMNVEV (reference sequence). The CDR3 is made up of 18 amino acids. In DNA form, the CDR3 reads TGTGCCAGCAGTCTACTAGCGGGGTACAGAGGAATGGCCTACGAGCAGTACTTC. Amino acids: CASSLLAGYRGMAYEQYF.

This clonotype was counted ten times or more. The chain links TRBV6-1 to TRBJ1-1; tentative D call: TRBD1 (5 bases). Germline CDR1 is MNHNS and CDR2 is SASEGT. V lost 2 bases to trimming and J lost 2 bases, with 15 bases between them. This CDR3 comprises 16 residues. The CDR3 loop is CASSERWGWLNTEAFF. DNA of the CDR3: TGTGCCAGCAGTGAAAGGTGGGGGTGGTTAAACACTGAAGCTTTCTTT.

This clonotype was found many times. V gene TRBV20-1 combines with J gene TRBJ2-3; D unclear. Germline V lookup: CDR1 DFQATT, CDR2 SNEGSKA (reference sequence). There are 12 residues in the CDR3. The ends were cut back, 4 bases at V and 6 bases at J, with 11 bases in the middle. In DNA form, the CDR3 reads TGCAGTGCTATTTACCAGTACGATACGCAGTATTTT. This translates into CSAIYQYDTQYF.

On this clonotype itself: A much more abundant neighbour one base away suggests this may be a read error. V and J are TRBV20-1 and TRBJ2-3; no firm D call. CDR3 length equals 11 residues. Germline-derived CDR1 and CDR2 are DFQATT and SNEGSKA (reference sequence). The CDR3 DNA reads TGCAGTGCTCTAGGGCCAGATATGCAGTATTTT. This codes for CSALGPDMQYF.

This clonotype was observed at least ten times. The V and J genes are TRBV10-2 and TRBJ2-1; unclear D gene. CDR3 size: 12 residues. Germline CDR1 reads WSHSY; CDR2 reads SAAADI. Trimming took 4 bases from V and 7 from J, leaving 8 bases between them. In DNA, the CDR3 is TGCGCCAGCAGTGCTGGGGTGAATGAGCAGTTCTTC. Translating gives CASSAGVNEQFF.

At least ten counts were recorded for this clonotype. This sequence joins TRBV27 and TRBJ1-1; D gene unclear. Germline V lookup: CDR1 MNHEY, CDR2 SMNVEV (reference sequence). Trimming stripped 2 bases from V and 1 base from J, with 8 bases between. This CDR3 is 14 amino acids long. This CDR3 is CASSLISTNTEAFF. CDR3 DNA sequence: TGTGCCAGCAGTTTAATTAGCACGAACACTGAAGCTTTCTTT.

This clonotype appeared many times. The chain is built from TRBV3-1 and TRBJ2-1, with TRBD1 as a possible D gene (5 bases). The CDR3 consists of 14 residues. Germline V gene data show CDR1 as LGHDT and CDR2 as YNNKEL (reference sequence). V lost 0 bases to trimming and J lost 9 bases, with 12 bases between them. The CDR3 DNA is TGTGCCAGCAGCCAAGACCCGCAGGGCACTGAGCAGTTCTTC. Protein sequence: CASSQDPQGTEQFF.

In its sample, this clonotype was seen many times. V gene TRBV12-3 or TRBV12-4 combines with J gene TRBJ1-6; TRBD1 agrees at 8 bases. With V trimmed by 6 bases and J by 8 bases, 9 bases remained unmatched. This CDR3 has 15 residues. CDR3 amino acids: CASSLGQGGDSPLHF. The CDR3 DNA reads TGTGCCAGCAGCCTCGGACAGGGAGGTGATTCACCCCTCCACTTT.